This T cell receptor beta chain was observed in a study of memory CD4+ T cells and cytomegalovirus serostatus. Overall study context: This sample comes from healthy Belgian adults, fewer than 10 CMV seropositive, approximately 24 seronegative. Broader study findings: CMV serostatus prediction reached median AUC approximately 0.95, or 0.91 with US-trained model.

Single viable CD3+CD4+CD8-CD45RO+ cells were sorted as the memory CD4+ T cells. With V trimmed by 6 bases and J by 1 base, 5 bases remained unmatched. Germline V lookup: CDR1 SEHNR, CDR2 FQNEAQ (reference sequence). CDR3 length: 15 amino acids. Only in-frame clones appear in the TCRdb table, and some are missing; sequencing was by immunoSEQ multiplex PCR. The sample consists of approximately 46,000 clones, roughly 73% of them appearing once. With respect to this clone: Its antigen is still unknown.

The sample consisted of memory CD4+ T cells from blood. The chain is built from TRBV7-9 and TRBJ2-7; 11 bases align to TRBD2. The clonotype comes from an adult in good health and CMV-seronegative. The CDR3 region has the DNA TGTGCCAGCAGGGCCGGGACTAGCGGATCCTACGAGCAGTACTTC. Translation gives CASRAGTSGSYEQYF.